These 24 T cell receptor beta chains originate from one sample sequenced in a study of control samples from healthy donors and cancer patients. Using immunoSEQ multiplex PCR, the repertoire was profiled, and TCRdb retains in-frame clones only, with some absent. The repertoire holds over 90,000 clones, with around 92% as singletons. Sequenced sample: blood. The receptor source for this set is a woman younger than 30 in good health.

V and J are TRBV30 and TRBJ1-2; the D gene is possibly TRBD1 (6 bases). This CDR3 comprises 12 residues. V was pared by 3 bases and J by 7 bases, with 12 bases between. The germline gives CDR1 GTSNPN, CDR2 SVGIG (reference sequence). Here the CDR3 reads CAWSRQDGGYTF. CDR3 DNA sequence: TGTGCCTGGAGCAGACAGGATGGTGGCTACACCTTC.

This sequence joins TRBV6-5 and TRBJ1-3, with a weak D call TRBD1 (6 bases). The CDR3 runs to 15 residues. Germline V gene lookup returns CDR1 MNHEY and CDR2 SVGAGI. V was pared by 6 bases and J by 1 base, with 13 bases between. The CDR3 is CASSSTGMSGNTIYF. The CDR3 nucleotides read TGTGCCAGCAGCTCAACAGGGATGTCTGGAAACACCATATATTTT.

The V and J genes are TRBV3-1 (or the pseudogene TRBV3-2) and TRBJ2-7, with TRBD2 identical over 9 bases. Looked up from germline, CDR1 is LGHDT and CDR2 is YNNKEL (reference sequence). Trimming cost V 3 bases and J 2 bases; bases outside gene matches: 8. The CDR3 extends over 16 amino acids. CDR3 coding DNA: TGTGCCAGCAGCCACGCGGGGGGGCCAGCGCCCTACGAGCAGTACTTC. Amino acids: CASSHAGGPAPYEQYF.

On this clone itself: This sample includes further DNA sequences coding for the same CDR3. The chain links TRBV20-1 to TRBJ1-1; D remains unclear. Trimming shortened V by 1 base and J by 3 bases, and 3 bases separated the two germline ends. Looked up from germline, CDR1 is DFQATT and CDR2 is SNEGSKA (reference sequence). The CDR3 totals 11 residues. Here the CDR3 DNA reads TGCAGTGCTAGAGGGGACACTGAAGCTTTCTTT. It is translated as CSARGDTEAFF.

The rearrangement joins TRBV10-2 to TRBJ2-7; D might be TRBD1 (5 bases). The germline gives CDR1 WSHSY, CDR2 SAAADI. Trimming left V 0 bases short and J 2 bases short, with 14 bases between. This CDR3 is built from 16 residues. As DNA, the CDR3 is TGCGCCAGCAGTGAGTCGATGGGGCAGGAAACCTACGAGCAGTACTTC. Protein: CASSESMGQETYEQYF.

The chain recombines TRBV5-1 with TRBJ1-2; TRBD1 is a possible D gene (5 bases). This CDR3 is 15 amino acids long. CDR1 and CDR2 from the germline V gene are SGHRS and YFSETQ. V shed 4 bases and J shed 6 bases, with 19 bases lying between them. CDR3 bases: TGCGCCAGCAGCCCACAAACCGGGGGGGTAGATGGCTACACCTTC. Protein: CASSPQTGGVDGYTF.

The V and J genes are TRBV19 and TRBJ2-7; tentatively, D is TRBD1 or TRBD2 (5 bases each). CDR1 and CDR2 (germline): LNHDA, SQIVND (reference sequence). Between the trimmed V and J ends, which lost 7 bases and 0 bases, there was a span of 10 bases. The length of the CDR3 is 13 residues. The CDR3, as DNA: TGTGCCAGTACCCCGAGGGGCTCCTACGAGCAGTACTTC. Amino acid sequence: CASTPRGSYEQYF.

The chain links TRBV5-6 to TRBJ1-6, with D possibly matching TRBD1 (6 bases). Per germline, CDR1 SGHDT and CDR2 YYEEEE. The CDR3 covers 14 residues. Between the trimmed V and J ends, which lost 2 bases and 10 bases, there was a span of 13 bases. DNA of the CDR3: TGTGCCAGCAGCTTAGGAAGGGGGGACTCACCCCTCCACTTT. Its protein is CASSLGRGDSPLHF.

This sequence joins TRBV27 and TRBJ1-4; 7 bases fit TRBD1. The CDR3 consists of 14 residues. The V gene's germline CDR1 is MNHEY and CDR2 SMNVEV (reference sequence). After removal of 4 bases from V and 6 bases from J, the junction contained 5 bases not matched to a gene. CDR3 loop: CASSSDRRDEKLFF. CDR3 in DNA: TGTGCCAGCAGTTCGGACAGGAGGGATGAAAAACTGTTTTTT.

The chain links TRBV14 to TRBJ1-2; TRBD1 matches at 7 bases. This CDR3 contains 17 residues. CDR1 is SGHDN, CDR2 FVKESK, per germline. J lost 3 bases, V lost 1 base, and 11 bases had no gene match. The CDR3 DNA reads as TGTGCCAGCAGCCAAGGGACAGGTTGGGGTGAGGACTATGGCTACACCTTC. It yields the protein CASSQGTGWGEDYGYTF.

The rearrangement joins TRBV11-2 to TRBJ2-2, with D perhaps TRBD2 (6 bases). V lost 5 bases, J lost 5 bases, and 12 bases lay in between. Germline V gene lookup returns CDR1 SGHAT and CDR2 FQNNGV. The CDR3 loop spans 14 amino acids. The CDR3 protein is CASSPRLVTGELFF. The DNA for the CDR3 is TGTGCCAGCAGCCCCAGACTAGTAACCGGGGAGCTGTTTTTT.

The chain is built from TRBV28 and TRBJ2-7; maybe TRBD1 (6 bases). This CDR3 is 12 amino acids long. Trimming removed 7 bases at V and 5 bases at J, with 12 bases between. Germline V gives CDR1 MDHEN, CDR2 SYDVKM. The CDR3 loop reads CASTTGPDEQYF. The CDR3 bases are TGTGCCAGCACGACAGGTCCGGACGAGCAGTACTTC.

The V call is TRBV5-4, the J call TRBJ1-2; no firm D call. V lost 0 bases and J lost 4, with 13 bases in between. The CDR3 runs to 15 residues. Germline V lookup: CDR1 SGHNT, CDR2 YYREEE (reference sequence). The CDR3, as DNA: TGTGCCAGCAGCTTGGTGGGTCGAGATATCTATGGCTACACCTTC. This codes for CASSLVGRDIYGYTF.

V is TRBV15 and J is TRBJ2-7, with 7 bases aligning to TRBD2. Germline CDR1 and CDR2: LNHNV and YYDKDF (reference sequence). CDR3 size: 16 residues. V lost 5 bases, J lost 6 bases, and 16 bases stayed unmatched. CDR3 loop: CATSSSTDSGVFEQYF. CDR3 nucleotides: TGTGCCACCAGCTCCAGCACAGACAGCGGGGTTTTCGAGCAGTACTTC.

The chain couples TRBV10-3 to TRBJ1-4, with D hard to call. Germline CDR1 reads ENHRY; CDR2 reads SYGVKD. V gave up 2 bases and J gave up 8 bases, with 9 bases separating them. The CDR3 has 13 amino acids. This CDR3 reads CAISEVGREKLFF. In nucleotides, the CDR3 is TGTGCCATCAGTGAGGTCGGACGGGAAAAACTGTTTTTT.

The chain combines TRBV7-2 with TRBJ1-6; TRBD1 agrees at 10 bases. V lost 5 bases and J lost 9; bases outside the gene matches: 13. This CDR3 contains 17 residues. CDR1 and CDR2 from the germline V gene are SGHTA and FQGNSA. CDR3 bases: TGTGCCAGCAGCCTCGACCTGTTGACAGGGGGCGGTTCACCCCTCCACTTT. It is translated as CASSLDLLTGGGSPLHF.

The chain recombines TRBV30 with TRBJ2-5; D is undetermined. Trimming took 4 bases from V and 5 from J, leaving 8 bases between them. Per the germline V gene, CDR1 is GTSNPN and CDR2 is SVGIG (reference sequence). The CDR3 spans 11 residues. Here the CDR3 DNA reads TGTGCCTGGAAAGAACGGGAGACCCAGTACTTC. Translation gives CAWKERETQYF.

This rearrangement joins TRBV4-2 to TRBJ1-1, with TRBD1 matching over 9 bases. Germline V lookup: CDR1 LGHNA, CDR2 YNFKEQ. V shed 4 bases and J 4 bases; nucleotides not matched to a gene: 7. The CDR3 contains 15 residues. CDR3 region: CASSPGDRVITEAFF. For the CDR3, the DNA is TGTGCCAGCAGCCCTGGGGACAGGGTGATCACTGAAGCTTTCTTT.

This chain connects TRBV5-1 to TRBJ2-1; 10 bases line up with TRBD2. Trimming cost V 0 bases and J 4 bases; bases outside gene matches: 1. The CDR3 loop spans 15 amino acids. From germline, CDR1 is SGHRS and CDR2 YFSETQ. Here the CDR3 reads CASSLGSGGYNEQFF. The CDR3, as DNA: TGCGCCAGCAGCTTGGGTAGCGGGGGGTACAATGAGCAGTTCTTC.

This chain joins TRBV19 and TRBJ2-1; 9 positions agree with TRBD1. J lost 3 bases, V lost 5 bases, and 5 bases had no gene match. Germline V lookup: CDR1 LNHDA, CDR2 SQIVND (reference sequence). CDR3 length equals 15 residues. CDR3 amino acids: CASSLTGGGYNEQFF. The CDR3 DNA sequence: TGTGCCAGTAGTCTTACAGGGGGCGGCTACAATGAGCAGTTCTTC.

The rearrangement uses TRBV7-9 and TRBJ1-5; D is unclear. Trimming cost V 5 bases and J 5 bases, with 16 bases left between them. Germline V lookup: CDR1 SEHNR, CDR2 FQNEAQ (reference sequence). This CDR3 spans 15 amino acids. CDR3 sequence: CASSPGPYGDQPQHF. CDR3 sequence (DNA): TGTGCCAGCAGCCCTGGACCCTACGGCGATCAGCCCCAGCATTTT.

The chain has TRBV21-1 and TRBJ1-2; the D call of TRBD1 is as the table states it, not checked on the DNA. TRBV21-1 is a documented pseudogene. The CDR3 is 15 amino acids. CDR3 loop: CASSKCGPSGGGYTF. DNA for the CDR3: TGTGCCAGCAGCAAATGTGGACCGTCAGGGGGGGGCTACACCTTC.

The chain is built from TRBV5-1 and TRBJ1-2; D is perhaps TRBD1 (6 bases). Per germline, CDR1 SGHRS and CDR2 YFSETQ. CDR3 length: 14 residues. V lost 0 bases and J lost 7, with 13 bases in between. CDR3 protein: CASSLETGLSGYTF. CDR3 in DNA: TGCGCCAGCAGCTTGGAAACAGGGTTGAGTGGCTACACCTTC.

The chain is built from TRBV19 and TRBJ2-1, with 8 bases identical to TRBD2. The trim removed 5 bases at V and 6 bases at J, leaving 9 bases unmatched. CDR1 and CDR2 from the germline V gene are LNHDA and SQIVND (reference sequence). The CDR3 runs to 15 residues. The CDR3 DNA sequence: TGTGCCAGTAGTCCCTGGCGGGGGGCCATCAATGAGCAGTTCTTC. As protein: CASSPWRGAINEQFF.